This T cell receptor (beta chain) was retrieved from a study of blood T cell repertoires in COVID-19. Study background: The study drew acute and convalescent COVID-19 samples from the United States, Italy and Spain. PBMCs, B-cell-depleted T cells, or T cells were the source of the cDNA or gDNA that made up the material.

Seattle enrolled patients during active infection and tracked them longitudinally. In the study's own analysis: For nucleated cells, counts were estimated from reference gene primer amplification. TCRdb's copy holds only in-frame clones and misses some; the assay was immunoSEQ multiplex PCR. That table is the source of V, J and clone size, and D and trimming were worked out from the DNA. The table records fewer than 200,000 clones, roughly 89% of them present only once. This clone was counted a few times. The ends lost 7 bases at V and 2 bases at J; junction bases unmatched: 6. Germline CDR1 reads GTSNPN; CDR2 reads SVGIG (reference sequence). This CDR3 has 13 amino acids.

The genes are TRBV30 and TRBJ2-7; 9 bases are a match to TRBD1. Input material: peripheral blood. The receptor was isolated from a woman in her 70s with COVID-19, enrolled during active disease. CDR3: CASNGQGTYEQYF. In DNA, the CDR3 is TGTGCCTCTAACGGACAGGGGACCTACGAGCAGTACTTC.